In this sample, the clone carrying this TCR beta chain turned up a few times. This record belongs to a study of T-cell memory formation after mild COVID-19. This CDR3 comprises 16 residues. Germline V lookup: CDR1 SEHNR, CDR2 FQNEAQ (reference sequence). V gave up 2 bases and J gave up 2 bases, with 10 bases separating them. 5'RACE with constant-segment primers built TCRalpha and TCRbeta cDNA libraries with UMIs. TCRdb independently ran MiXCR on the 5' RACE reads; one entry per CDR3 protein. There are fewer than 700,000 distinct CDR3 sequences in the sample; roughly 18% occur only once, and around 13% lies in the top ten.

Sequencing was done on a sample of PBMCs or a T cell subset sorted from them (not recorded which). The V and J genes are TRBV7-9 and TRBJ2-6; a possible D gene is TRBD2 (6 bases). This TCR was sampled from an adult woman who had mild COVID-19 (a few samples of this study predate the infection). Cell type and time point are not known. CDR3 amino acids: CASSLLPGAGANVLTF. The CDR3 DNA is TGTGCCAGCAGCTTACTTCCGGGGGCTGGGGCCAACGTCCTGACTTTC.